Listed here are 20 T cell receptor beta chains from one sample, sequenced in a study of OX40 agonist ivuxolimab in advanced cancers. The repertoire was sequenced with immunoSEQ multiplex PCR; TCRdb's copy has only in-frame clones and lacks some. This sample carries about 66,000 clones, roughly three quarters of them seen once, and the ten largest clones take less than 5.5%. Source: CD4+ or CD8+ T cells sorted from blood, taken in a trial of the OX40 agonist ivuxolimab. These receptors were collected from an adult with an advanced solid tumor such as melanoma, head and neck, liver or kidney cancer.

The gene calls are TRBV19 and TRBJ2-7; no definite D call. Germline CDR1 and CDR2: LNHDA and SQIVND (reference sequence). CDR3 length: 14 amino acids. Trimming cost V 3 bases and J 6 bases, with 15 bases left between them. The CDR3 DNA reads as TGTGCCAGTAGTATGGCTCCGGGTCAACTCGAGCAGTACTTC. The encoded protein is CASSMAPGQLEQYF.

V is TRBV7-9 and J is TRBJ2-1; D unresolved. The CDR3 extends over 12 amino acids. The V and J ends lost 6 bases and 6 bases respectively, with 9 bases between them. Per the germline V gene, CDR1 is SEHNR and CDR2 is FQNEAQ (reference sequence). CDR3 coding DNA: TGTGCCAGCAGTCCGATCTCCAATGAGCAGTTCTTC. Protein product: CASSPISNEQFF.

The chain links TRBV5-6 to TRBJ2-1, with D possibly matching TRBD2 (6 bases). CDR3 length: 16 amino acids. The germline V gene encodes CDR1 SGHDT and CDR2 YYEEEE. V was shortened by 2 bases and J by 1 base, with 13 bases between the two germline ends. The CDR3 DNA reads TGTGCCAGCAGCTTTATGGACCGGGGGTCCTACAATGAGCAGTTCTTC. This sequence encodes CASSFMDRGSYNEQFF.

This chain joins TRBV11-3 and TRBJ2-3; D gene uncertain. The germline CDR1 and CDR2 sequences are SGHNT and YENEEA. This CDR3 region has 13 residues. Deletions cut 5 bases from V and 6 bases from J, with 12 bases between. The CDR3 coding sequence is TGTGCCAGCAGCCCGGCCACTGGGGATACGCAGTATTTT. Protein product: CASSPATGDTQYF.

The V and J genes are TRBV7-8 and TRBJ2-1; perhaps TRBD2 as D (5 bases). The CDR3 is made up of 15 amino acids. Germline-derived CDR1 and CDR2 are SGHVS and FQNEAQ. V was clipped by 7 bases and J by 4 bases, with 17 bases between them. The CDR3 DNA follows: TGTGCCAGCACCCTTAGACAAGGAGGATACAATGAGCAGTTCTTC. Translation: CASTLRQGGYNEQFF.

This chain joins TRBV2 and TRBJ2-1; TRBD2 is a possible D gene (6 bases). The CDR3 totals 12 residues. Looked up from germline, CDR1 is SNHLY and CDR2 is FYNNEI. The V and J ends lost 6 bases and 4 bases respectively, with 7 bases between them. CDR3 in DNA: TGTGCCAGCAGGGGGACTTACAATGAGCAGTTCTTC. Translated: CASRGTYNEQFF. The full variable domain, its missing parts supplied by reference TRBV2 and TRBJ2-1, is EPEVTQTPSHQVTQMGQEVILRCVPISNHLYFYWYRQILGQKVEFLVSFYNNEISEKSEIFDDQFSVERPDGSNFTLKIRSTKLEDSAMYFCASRGTYNEQFFGPGTRLTVL.

The chain combines TRBV7-9 with TRBJ2-7; D remains ambiguous. Germline CDR1 and CDR2: SEHNR and FQNEAQ (reference sequence). Deletions cut 5 bases from V and 3 bases from J, with 5 bases between. This CDR3 spans 11 amino acids. CDR3 sequence reads: CASSPIYEQYF. The CDR3 DNA reads as TGTGCCAGCAGCCCGATCTACGAGCAGTACTTC.

A few counts support this clone. The chain uses TRBV4-2 and TRBJ2-3; tentative D call: TRBD2 (6 bases). V was cut by 0 bases and J by 3 bases, with 10 bases left in between. CDR1 and CDR2 from the germline V gene are LGHNA and YNFKEQ. This CDR3 has 15 residues. This CDR3 reads CASSQDRRETDTQYF. The CDR3 DNA follows: TGTGCCAGCAGCCAAGATCGCCGGGAGACAGATACGCAGTATTTT.

The gene calls are TRBV6-5 and TRBJ1-1; D remains ambiguous. V gave up 4 bases and J gave up 4 bases, with 10 bases separating them. Germline V gene data show CDR1 as MNHEY and CDR2 as SVGAGI. The CDR3 runs 13 residues. The CDR3 sequence: CASSFGRGTEAFF. CDR3 sequence (DNA): TGTGCCAGCAGTTTTGGGCGGGGCACTGAAGCTTTCTTT.

This clone rates as medium-sized (0.01 to 0.1%). The V and J genes are TRBV9 and TRBJ2-7, with TRBD2 matching over 11 bases. The CDR3 extends over 15 amino acids. Trimming cost V 0 bases and J 6 bases; bases outside gene matches: 5. In germline, CDR1 is SGDLS, CDR2 YYNGEE. Here the CDR3 reads CASSVDGLAGIEQYF. The DNA of the CDR3 is TGTGCCAGCAGCGTAGACGGACTAGCGGGCATCGAGCAGTACTTC. Filled out from reference TRBV9 and TRBJ2-7, the complete variable domain reads DSGVTQTPKHLITATGQRVTLRCSPRSGDLSVYWYQQSLDQGLQFLIQYYNGEERAKGNILERFSAQQFPDLHSELNLSSLELGDSALYFCASSVDGLAGIEQYFGPGTRLTVT.

This clone was seen a handful of times. This rearrangement joins TRBV6-6 to TRBJ2-1, with a weak D call TRBD1 (5 bases). Germline V gene data show CDR1 as MNHNY and CDR2 as SVGAGI (reference sequence). V was clipped by 7 bases and J by 9 bases, with 13 bases between them. The CDR3 length is 12 residues. The CDR3 reads CASKGSQGEQFF. Here the CDR3 DNA reads TGTGCCAGCAAAGGTAGTCAGGGTGAGCAGTTCTTC.

The CDR3 sequence is CASSESQGDTGELFF. The CDR3, as DNA: TGTGCCAGCAGTGAATCGCAGGGGGATACCGGGGAGCTGTTTTTT. V is TRBV25-1 and J is TRBJ2-2; 7 positions agree with TRBD1. The CDR3 covers 15 residues. Germline V gene lookup returns CDR1 MGHDK and CDR2 SYGVNS. V gave up 1 base and J gave up 5 bases; unmatched junction bases: 4. The full variable domain, in which reference TRBV25-1 and TRBJ2-2 provide the parts outside the CDR3, is EADIYQTPRYLVIGTGKKITLECSQTMGHDKMYWYQQDPGMELHLIHYSYGVNSTEKGDLSSESTVSRIRTEHFPLTLESARPSHTSQYLCASSESQGDTGELFFGEGSRLTVL.

This CDR3 reads CASSRPLEAFF. CDR3 nucleotides: TGCGCCAGCTCCCGGCCCCTTGAAGCTTTCTTT. The V and J genes are TRBV10-1 and TRBJ1-1, with D unresolved. V lost 8 bases and J lost 7, with 11 bases in between. Germline V lookup: CDR1 WNHNN, CDR2 SYGVQD (reference sequence). This CDR3 region has 11 residues.

This sequence joins TRBV6-5 and TRBJ2-7, with 9 bases lining up with TRBD2. The CDR3 is 14 amino acids. J was trimmed by 5 bases and V by 2 bases; bases with no gene match: 4. Germline CDR1 and CDR2: MNHEY and SVGAGI. The CDR3 sequence is CASSYGGGADEQYF. DNA for the CDR3: TGTGCCAGCAGTTACGGCGGGGGGGCTGACGAGCAGTACTTC.

The chain couples TRBV6-1 to TRBJ1-2, with D maybe TRBD1 (5 bases). The germline V and J ends were trimmed by 5 bases and 2 bases, with 12 bases remaining between them. The germline V gene has CDR1 MNHNS and CDR2 SASEGT. This CDR3 has 14 residues. CDR3 in DNA: TGTGCCAGCAGTTTAGGGACGGCGAACTATGGCTACACCTTC. Protein sequence: CASSLGTANYGYTF.

The chain combines TRBV4-1 with TRBJ1-6; 7 nucleotides align to TRBD1. This CDR3 is 15 amino acids long. The germline V gene has CDR1 MGHRA and CDR2 YSYEKL. V shed 3 bases, J shed 9 bases, and the junction held 8 bases outside the gene matches. DNA of the CDR3: TGCGCCAGCAGCCAGACAGGGTCGACAATTTCACCCCTCCACTTT. Its protein is CASSQTGSTISPLHF.

This chain uses TRBV15 with TRBJ1-2; TRBD1 matches 8 bases. Trimming took 1 base from V and 2 from J; bases not matched to a gene: 0. Germline CDR1 reads LNHNV; CDR2 reads YYDKDF (reference sequence). CDR3 length: 14 residues. In DNA form, the CDR3 reads TGTGCCACCAGCAGAGGGACAGGGAACTATGGCTACACCTTC. This codes for CATSRGTGNYGYTF.

Here the CDR3 reads CAIQGVAGRNEQFF. The CDR3 coding sequence is TGTGCCATCCAGGGGGTAGCGGGGAGAAATGAGCAGTTCTTC. V gene TRBV7-2 combines with J gene TRBJ2-1; D possibly corresponds to TRBD2 (8 bases). CDR3 length: 14 residues. Between the trimmed V and J ends, which lost 10 bases and 7 bases, there was a span of 20 bases. The V gene's germline CDR1 is SGHTA and CDR2 FQGNSA.

The chain joins TRBV6-4 to TRBJ2-1; no reliable D call. Trimming took off 2 bases at V and 0 bases at J, with 2 bases between the two ends. The V gene's germline CDR1 is MRHNA and CDR2 SNTAGT. The CDR3 contains 13 residues. CDR3 in amino acids: CASSDSSYNEQFF. CDR3 nucleotide sequence: TGTGCCAGCAGTGACAGCTCCTACAATGAGCAGTTCTTC.

The rearrangement uses TRBV5-4 and TRBJ2-5; 11 positions agree with TRBD2. The V segment lost 1 base and the J segment 4 bases; nucleotides outside the gene matches: 3. The CDR3 length is 15 residues. The germline V gene has CDR1 SGHNT and CDR2 YYREEE (reference sequence). In DNA, the CDR3 is TGTGCCAGCAGCTTGACTAGCGGGAGTCCAGAGACCCAGTACTTC. Translating gives CASSLTSGSPETQYF.